Sequencing of this T cell receptor (beta chain) was carried out in a study of T cell responses to AZD1222 COVID-19 vaccine. Overall study context: Pooling was applied to second doses at about 4 or about 12 weeks. Whole-study results and caveats: Across spike, vaccine-associated CD4 TCRs were found, dominant at 160-218 and 743-854.

To note about this clone: Its antigen is currently unknown.

The data were produced by immunoSEQ multiplex PCR, yet TCRdb's version contains in-frame clones alone and is incomplete. The top ten hold 5% of the sample, which has 100,000 or so clones, roughly 80% seen once. J lost 6 bases, V lost 0 bases, and 6 bases had no gene match. Per germline, CDR1 LGHNA and CDR2 YSLEER. The CDR3 loop spans 16 amino acids. This sequence joins TRBV4-3 and TRBJ2-1, with 9 bases identical to TRBD2. The clonotype comes from an adult in good health. The sequencing used peripheral blood, collected on day 0 of AZD1222 vaccination. As DNA, the CDR3 is TGCGCCAGCAGCCAAGATCGGATAGCGGGGGTCAATGAGCAGTTCTTC. Amino acid sequence: CASSQDRIAGVNEQFF.